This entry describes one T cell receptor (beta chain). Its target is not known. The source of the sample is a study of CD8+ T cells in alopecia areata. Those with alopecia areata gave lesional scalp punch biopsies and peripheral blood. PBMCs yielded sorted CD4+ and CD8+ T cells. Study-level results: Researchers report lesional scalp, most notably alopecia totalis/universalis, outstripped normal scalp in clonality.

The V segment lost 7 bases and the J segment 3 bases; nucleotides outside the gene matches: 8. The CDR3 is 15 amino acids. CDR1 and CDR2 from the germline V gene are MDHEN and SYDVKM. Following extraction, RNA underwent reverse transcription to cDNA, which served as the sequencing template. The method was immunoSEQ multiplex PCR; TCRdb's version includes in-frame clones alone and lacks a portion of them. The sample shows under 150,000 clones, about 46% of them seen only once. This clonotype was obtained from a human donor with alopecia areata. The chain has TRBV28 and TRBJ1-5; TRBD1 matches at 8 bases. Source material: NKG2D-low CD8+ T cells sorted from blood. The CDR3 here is CASKNGQGSNQPQHF. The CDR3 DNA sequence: TGTGCCAGCAAAAATGGACAGGGCTCCAATCAGCCCCAGCATTTT.